The T cell receptor (beta chain) under discussion was sequenced for a study of T-cell reconstitution after alpha-beta-depleted transplantation in children. This clonotype was seen at least ten times. The antigen remains undetermined. CDR1 is SGHDN, CDR2 FVKESK, per germline. V gave up 0 bases and J gave up 3 bases, with 23 bases separating them. The length of the CDR3 is 19 residues. Preparation of the TCRbeta library involved a method that used unique molecular identifiers. TCRdb ran MiXCR on the PCR reads and lists one entry per CDR3 protein. This table has around 240,000 distinct CDR3 sequences, around 7.8% appearing once. Study results and caveats: TCRbeta diversity was high at day 60 in some patients (a result of surviving recipient T cells and thymic progenitors).

This sequence originates from a male patient under 18 who had a stem cell transplant for acute lymphoblastic leukemia, so the T cells may come from the graft donor. V and J are TRBV14 and TRBJ1-1, with D perhaps TRBD1 (5 bases). This specimen was PBMCs, mostly from graft donor cells, taken 180 days after TCRalphabeta/CD19-depleted stem cell transplant. In DNA form, the CDR3 reads TGTGCCAGCAGCCAAGATGTGACGTGGATAAGTGGGGGGGACACTGAAGCTTTCTTT. Amino acids: CASSQDVTWISGGDTEAFF.